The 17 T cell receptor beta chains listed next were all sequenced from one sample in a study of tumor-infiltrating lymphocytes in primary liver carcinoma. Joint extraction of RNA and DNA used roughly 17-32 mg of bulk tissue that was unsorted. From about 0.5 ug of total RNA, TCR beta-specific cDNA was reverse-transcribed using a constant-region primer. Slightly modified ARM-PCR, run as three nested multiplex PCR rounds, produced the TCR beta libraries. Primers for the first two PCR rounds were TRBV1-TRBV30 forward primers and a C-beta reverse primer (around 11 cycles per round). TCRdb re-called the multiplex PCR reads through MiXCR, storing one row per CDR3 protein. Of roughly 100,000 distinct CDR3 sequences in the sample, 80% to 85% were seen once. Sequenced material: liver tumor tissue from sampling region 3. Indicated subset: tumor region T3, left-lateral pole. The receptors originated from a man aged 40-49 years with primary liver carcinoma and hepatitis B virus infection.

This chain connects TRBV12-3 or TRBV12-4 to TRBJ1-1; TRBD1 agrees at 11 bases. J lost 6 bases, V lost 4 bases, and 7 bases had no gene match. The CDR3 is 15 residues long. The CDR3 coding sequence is TGTGCCAGCAGTTGCCGGACAGGGGGCAGATCTGAAGCTTTCTTT. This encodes CASSCRTGGRSEAFF.

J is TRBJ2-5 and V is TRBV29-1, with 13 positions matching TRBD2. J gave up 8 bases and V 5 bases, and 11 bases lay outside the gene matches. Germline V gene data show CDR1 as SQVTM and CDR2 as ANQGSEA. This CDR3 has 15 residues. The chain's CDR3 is CSVRTSGSCSETQYF. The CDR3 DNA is TGCAGCGTTCGGACTAGCGGGAGTTGTTCAGAAACCCAGTACTTC.

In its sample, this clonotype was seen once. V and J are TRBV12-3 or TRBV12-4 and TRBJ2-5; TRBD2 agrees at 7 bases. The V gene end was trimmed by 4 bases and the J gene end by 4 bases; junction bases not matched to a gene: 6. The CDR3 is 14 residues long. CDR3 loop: CASSSGGGRETQYF. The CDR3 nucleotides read TGTGCCAGCAGTTCGGGGGGTGGGCGAGAGACCCAGTACTTC.

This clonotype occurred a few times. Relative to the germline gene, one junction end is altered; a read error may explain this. CDR3 residues: CASRIGEVAETFF. CDR3 bases: TGTGCCAGTAGGATAGGGGAAGTGGCTGAAACTTTCTTT. The rearrangement links TRBV6-1 to TRBJ1-1, with TRBD1 as a possible D gene (5 bases). The CDR3 sequence is 13 residues long. The V gene's germline CDR1 is MNHNS and CDR2 SASEGT.

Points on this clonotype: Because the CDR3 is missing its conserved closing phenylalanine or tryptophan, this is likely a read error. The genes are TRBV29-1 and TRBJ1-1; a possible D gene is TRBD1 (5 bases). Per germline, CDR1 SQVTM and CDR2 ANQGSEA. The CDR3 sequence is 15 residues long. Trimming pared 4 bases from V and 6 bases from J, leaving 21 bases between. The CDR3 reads CSVGPGWGIIAEAFL. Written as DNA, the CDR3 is TGCAGCGTTGGTCCAGGGTGGGGTATCATCGCTGAAGCTTTCTTG.

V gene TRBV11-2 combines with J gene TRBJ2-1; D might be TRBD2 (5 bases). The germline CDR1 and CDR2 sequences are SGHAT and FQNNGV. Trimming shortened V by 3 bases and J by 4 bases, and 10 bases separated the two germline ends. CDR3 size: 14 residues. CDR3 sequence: CASSLGSGYNEQFF. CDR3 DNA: TGTGCCAGCAGCTTGGGGTCGGGGTACAATGAGCAGTTCTTC. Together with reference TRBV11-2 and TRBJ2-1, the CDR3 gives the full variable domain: EAGVAQSPRYKIIEKRQSVAFWCNPISGHATLYWYQQILGQGPKLLIQFQNNGVVDDSQLPKDRFSAERLKGVDSTLKIQPAKLEDSAVYLCASSLGSGYNEQFFGPGTRLTVL.

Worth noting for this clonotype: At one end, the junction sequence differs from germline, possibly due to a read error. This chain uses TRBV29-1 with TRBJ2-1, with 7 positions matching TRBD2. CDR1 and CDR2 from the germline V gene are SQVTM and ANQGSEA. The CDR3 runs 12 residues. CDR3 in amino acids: CSISHPSGTIFF. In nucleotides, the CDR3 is TGTAGCATTTCTCACCCGTCTGGGACTATTTTCTTC.

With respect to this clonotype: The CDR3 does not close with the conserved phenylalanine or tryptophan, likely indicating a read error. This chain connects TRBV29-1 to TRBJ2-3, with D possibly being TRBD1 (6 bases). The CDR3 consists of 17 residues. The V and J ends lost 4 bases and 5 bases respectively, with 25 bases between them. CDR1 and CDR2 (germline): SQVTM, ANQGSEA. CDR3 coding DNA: TGCAGCGTTGTGGGGCCCGCGACAGGCTTTGATAGAGATACGCAGTATTAT. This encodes CSVVGPATGFDRDTQYY.

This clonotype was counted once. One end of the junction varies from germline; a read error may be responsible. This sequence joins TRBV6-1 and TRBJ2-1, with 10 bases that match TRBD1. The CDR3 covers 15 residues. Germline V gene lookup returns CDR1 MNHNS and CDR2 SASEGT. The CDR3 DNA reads TGTGCCAGCAGTAAGGGGACAGGGGAATCCAATGGGCAGTTCTTC. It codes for CASSKGTGESNGQFF.

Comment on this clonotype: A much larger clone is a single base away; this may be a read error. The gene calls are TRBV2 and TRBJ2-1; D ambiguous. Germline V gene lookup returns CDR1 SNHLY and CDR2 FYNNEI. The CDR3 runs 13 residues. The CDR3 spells CASSEQVYIEQFF. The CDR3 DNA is TGTGCCAGCAGTGAACAAGTCTACATTGAGCAGTTCTTC.

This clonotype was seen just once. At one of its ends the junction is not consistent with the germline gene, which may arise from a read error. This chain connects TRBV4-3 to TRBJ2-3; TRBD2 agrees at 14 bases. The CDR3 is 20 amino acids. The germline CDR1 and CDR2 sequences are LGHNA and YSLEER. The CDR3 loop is CGSSQDVPSGTSGRADTQYF. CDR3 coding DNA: TGCGGCAGCAGCCAAGATGTTCCCTCAGGGACTAGCGGGAGAGCAGATACACAGTATTTT.

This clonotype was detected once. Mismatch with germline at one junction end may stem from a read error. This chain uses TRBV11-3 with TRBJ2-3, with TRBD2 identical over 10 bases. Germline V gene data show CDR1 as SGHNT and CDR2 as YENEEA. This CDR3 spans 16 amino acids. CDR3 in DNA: TGTGGCAGCAGCCGCCGACTAGCGGGTAGCACAGACACGCAGTATTTT. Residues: CGSSRRLAGSTDTQYF.

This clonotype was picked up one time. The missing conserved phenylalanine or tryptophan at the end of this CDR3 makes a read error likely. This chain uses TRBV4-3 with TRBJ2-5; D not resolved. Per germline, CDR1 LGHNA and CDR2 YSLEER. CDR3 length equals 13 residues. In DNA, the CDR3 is TGCGCCAGCAACCAAGATTTGGGGGAGACCCAGTACCTC. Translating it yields CASNQDLGETQYL.

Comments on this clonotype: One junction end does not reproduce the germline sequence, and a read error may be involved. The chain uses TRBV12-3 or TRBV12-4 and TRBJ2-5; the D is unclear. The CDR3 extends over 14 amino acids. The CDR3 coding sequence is TGTGCCAACAGTCCCCTTGTGGATGAAGAGACCCAGTACTTC. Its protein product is CANSPLVDEETQYF.

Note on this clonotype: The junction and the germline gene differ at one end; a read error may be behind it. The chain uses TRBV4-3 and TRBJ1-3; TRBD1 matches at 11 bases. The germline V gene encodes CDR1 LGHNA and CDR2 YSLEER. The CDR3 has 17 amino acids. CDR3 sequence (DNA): TGCACCAGCAGCCAAACACCGGGACAGGGGGCTGGAAACACCATATATTTT. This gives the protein CTSSQTPGQGAGNTIYF.

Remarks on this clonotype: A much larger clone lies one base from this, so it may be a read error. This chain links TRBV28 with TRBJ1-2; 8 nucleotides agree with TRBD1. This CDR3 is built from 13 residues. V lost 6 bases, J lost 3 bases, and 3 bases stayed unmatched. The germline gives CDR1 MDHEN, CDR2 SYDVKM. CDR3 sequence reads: CASRVTGDYGYTF. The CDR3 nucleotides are TGTGCCAGCAGAGTGACAGGGGACTATGGCTACACCTTC.

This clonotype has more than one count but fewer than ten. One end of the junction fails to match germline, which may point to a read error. The chain's CDR3 is CASNPRGTIEEPFF. The CDR3 DNA follows: TGCGCCAGCAACCCCCGAGGGACAATAGAGGAGCCGTTTTTT. The chain couples TRBV6-1 to TRBJ2-2; maybe TRBD1 (6 bases). This CDR3 is built from 14 residues. Germline CDR1 and CDR2: MNHNS and SASEGT.